This note documents a single T cell receptor beta chain sequence. Trimming pared 7 bases from V and 1 base from J, leaving 7 bases between. The germline V gene has CDR1 MNHEY and CDR2 SVGAGI. This CDR3 has 12 residues. Using immunoSEQ multiplex PCR, the repertoire was profiled, and TCRdb retains in-frame clones only, with some absent. The sample has 50,000 or so clones; 90% are singletons. The data were obtained in a study of blood T cell repertoires in COVID-19. Sequences were obtained from peripheral blood. V usage is TRBV6-5 and J usage is TRBJ1-2; D gene uncertain. This receptor was identified in a woman older than 75 with acute or convalescent COVID-19. The CDR3 region has the DNA TGTGCCAGCAACGGGGTTAACTATGGCTACACCTTC. This encodes CASNGVNYGYTF.